The clone carrying this TCR beta chain was detected ten times or more. Antigen specificity is unknown. This entry is derived from a study of neurological immune-mediated disorders. Indicated time point: longitudinal time-point 3. Template-switch 5'RACE cDNA synthesis added a 10-nucleotide unique molecular identifier. TCRdb redid the calling of the 5' RACE reads with MiXCR, one entry per CDR3 protein. This sample has 84,000 or so distinct CDR3 sequences, with about 4.3% found just once. Overall study results and limits: Healthy controls had more TCR clonal expansion than multiple sclerosis, which showed the least, whereas HTLV-1-associated myelopathy showed the most. Because no CDR3 amino acid sequences were shared across subjects by expanded clones, private repertoires were suggested in all groups.

CDR1 is MGHRA and CDR2 is YSYEKL in the germline V gene. The CDR3 totals 14 residues. V was cut by 1 base and J by 5 bases, with 8 bases left in between. The receptor's source is a woman aged 55-75 years with multiple sclerosis. The rearrangement joins TRBV4-1 to TRBJ2-2; no firm D call. The specimen sequenced was PBMCs. The CDR3 nucleotides read TGCGCCAGCAGCCAAGCCACGATAACCGGGGAGCTGTTTTTT. The encoded protein is CASSQATITGELFF.